The sequence of this TCR beta chain was determined in a study of shared clonotypes between healthy human individuals. Looking at the study overall: Donors, aged 18 to 49, were a couple of women and a few men. Points from the study as a whole: The authors expected sequencing depth to affect clonotype sharing among donors.

Measured with immunoSEQ multiplex PCR; TCRdb has only the in-frame clones, and not every one. Here the sample spans some 320,000 clones, around 87% being singletons. Donors had no recently reported acute infections or vaccinations and were HIV-negative. Germline V CDR1 and CDR2: MGHRA, YSYEKL. The germline V and J ends were trimmed by 0 bases and 0 bases, with 6 bases remaining between them. CDR3 length equals 16 residues. About this clone itself: Antigen unknown.

The sequence came from a man aged 18 to 29 in good health. Source material: memory CD8+ T cells sorted from blood. The subset: CD45RO+ cells pooled with CCR7-negative TemRA cells. The chain uses TRBV4-1 and TRBJ2-6; D is uncertain. Here the CDR3 DNA reads TGCGCCAGCAGCCAAGATAGTACCTCTGGGGCCAACGTCCTGACTTTC. It translates to CASSQDSTSGANVLTF.